A selection of T cell receptor beta chains follows, all from one sample in a study of cytomegalovirus exposure and HLA in healthy donors. Repertoires were generated with immunoSEQ multiplex PCR, while TCRdb's copy carries only in-frame clones and drops some. Counted here are about 160,000 clones, around 64% occurring once; the ten biggest clones make up 2.8%. Sample: PBMCs. These receptors were obtained from a woman aged 25-40 years in good health and CMV-seronegative. CDR3s include the opening cysteine and the closing phenylalanine or tryptophan. A D gene is named only where the DNA matches it firmly. The size entry is marked missing in some rows and otherwise reads once, few, many or a size class.

>TRBJ2-3|TRBV9|-|few
CASSVLASSTDTQYF
TGTGCCAGCAGCGTACTAGCGTCTAGCACAGATACGCAGTATTTT
>TRBJ1-2|TRBV20-1|-|-
CSANGLGAFGF
TGCAGTGCTAACGGTCTCGGAGCCTTTGGCTTC
>TRBJ1-5|TRBV19|-|-
CASSTPWRPQHF
TGTGCCAGTAGTACCCCATGGAGGCCCCAGCATTTT
>TRBJ1-1|TRBV4-3|-|-
CASSQGRAGKTEAFF
TGCGCCAGCAGCCAAGGAAGGGCGGGGAAGACTGAAGCTTTCTTT
>TRBJ2-3|TRBV4-2|TRBD2|-
CASRRGVLAGGPTDTQYF
TGTGCCAGCCGCCGTGGTGTGCTAGCGGGGGGCCCCACAGATACGCAGTATTTT
>TRBJ2-7|TRBV4-1|TRBD2|-
CASSQNRGSYEQYF
TGCGCCAGCAGCCAGAATCGCGGGAGCTACGAGCAGTACTTC
>TRBJ2-7|TRBV13|TRBD2|-
CASSLSPQGPFQSGTLFYEQYF
TGTGCCAGCAGCTTAAGTCCGCAGGGTCCCTTTCAGAGCGGGACCCTCTTCTACGAGCAGTACTTC
>TRBJ1-3|TRBV4-3|-|few
CASSQVTGSGNTIYF
TGCGCCAGCAGCCAAGTTACAGGATCAGGAAACACCATATATTTT
>TRBJ2-7|TRBV5-4|TRBD2|once
CASQASGGLMYEQYF
TGTGCCAGTCAAGCTAGCGGGGGCCTCATGTACGAGCAGTACTTC
>TRBJ1-4|TRBV28|TRBD1|-
CASSFATGASPSTKLFF
TGTGCCAGCAGTTTTGCGACAGGGGCGTCTCCGAGTACGAAACTGTTTTTT
>TRBJ1-4|TRBV4-2|-|-
CASSQVRQGNEKLFF
TGTGCCAGCAGCCAAGTTCGGCAGGGAAATGAAAAACTGTTTTTT